This T cell receptor beta chain appears in the sequencing data of a study of T cells in Graves' hyperthyroidism and ophthalmopathy. In the study overall: Pretreatment peripheral blood was obtained at initial diagnosis. Study-wide results and limits: Ophthalmopathy prediction by the model preceded onset by a median approximately 6.1 months.

Patients with uncontrolled infections, other autoimmune diseases, pregnancy or lactation were excluded. Diagnoses used clinical symptoms, serum thyroxine and TRAb, thyroid ultrasound and orbital computed tomography. Amplified regions were TCR beta CDR3 sequences from RNA transcripts. HTBI primers were the set used in a first-round RT-PCR of the TCR CDR3. TCRdb processed the multiplex PCR reads anew with MiXCR; each CDR3 protein has one entry. The data hold about 690,000 distinct CDR3 sequences, with around a sixth observed a single time. This clonotype occurred many times. Antigen specificity is unknown. This CDR3 is 15 amino acids long. Looked up from germline, CDR1 is SGHVS and CDR2 is FQNEAQ. V gave up 0 bases and J gave up 7 bases, with 10 bases separating them.

Material: blood. This sequence joins TRBV7-8 and TRBJ1-6; a possible D gene is TRBD1 (5 bases). This TCR derives from a man in his forties or fifties with Graves' hyperthyroidism. CDR3 amino acids: CASSLAGGGNSPLHF. The CDR3 nucleotides read TGTGCCAGCAGCTTAGCGGGGGGTGGAAATTCACCCCTCCACTTT.